The clone carrying this T cell receptor beta chain was found once. Germline loops: CDR1 SEHNR, CDR2 FQNEAQ (reference sequence). V trimming: 4 bases; J trimming: 8 bases; junction bases outside the gene matches: 11. The CDR3 loop spans 17 amino acids. Some clones are missing from TCRdb's copy, which holds only in-frame ones; the method was immunoSEQ multiplex PCR. This sample has around 85,000 clones; about 93% occur once, and the top ten carry approximately 4.8%. This specimen belongs to a study of control samples from healthy donors and cancer patients. This chain connects TRBV7-9 to TRBJ2-1; 13 bases agree with TRBD2. The receptor was isolated from a woman under 30 in good health. Sequencing used blood. In DNA, the CDR3 is TGTGCCAGCAGCTCCACTTGGACTAGCGGGAGAGGGGATGAGCAGTTCTTC. Translating gives CASSSTWTSGRGDEQFF.